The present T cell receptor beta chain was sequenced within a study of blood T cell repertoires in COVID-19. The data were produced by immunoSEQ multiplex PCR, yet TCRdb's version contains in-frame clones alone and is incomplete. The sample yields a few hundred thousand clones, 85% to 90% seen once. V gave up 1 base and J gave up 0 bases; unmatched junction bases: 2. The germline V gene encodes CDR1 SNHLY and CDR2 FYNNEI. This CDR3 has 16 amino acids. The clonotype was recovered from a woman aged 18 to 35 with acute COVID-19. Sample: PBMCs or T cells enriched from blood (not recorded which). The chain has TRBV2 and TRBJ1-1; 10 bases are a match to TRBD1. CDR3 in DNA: TGTGCCAGCAGTGAAGGGGGACAGGGGCTGAACACTGAAGCTTTCTTT. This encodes CASSEGGQGLNTEAFF.